Here is one TCR beta chain with its context. What this receptor recognizes is not known. Base quality data are lacking; no much larger clone is found one base away. Preparation of the library involved the immunoSEQ multiplex PCR assay. Held by TCRdb, this immuneACCESS table contains in-frame sequences only and omits some clones. Under half of the omission traces to an unresolved V gene where checked; the cause of the rest is unknown. Present in this sample are about 68,000 clones, about 90% of which were seen just once. Jointly, the top ten make up 0.86% of the sample. The sample belongs to a study of T cell changes during pregnancy in multiple sclerosis (dated by TCRdb to about 2019). For the study in its entirety: Changes in the T cell repertoire over the course of pregnancy were examined in this study in women with multiple sclerosis.

From cysteine to phenylalanine, the CDR3 is 12 amino acids long. Only CDR3 DNA remains: 36 bases, in frame from the first base. The germline V gene supplies CDR1 LGHNA and CDR2 YNFKEQ. V lost 3 bases and J lost 11 bases; the stretch between them is 11 bases long. The sequence came from a female donor with multiple sclerosis, enrolled in a pregnancy study. Sequenced material: peripheral blood, taken in the second trimester of pregnancy. The chain is made from TRBV4-2 and TRBJ1-5; no D gene can be assigned with confidence. The CDR3 in this case is CASSQDFSTQHF. In nucleotide form, the sequence is TGTGCCAGCAGCCAGGACTTTTCAACCCAGCATTTT.